One and the same sample provided the 19 T cell receptor beta chains below, sequenced in a study of blood T cell repertoires in COVID-19 (TCRdb year 2020). Library generation was performed with the immunoSEQ multiplex PCR assay. Sourced from immuneACCESS, this table was stored by TCRdb with only in-frame sequences that have V and J called. A share of the clones is absent; for the studies checked, an unresolved V gene accounts for under half, and the remainder has no known explanation. Across this sample there are over 140,000 clones, with roughly 80% seen only once. Jointly, the top ten make up around 9.5% of the sample. Source material: peripheral blood. The origin of the receptors is a woman in her fifties or sixties with active or convalescent COVID-19.

This clone was observed a handful of times. The genes are TRBV7-9 and TRBJ2-7; TRBD2 aligns across 10 bases. Germline CDR1 reads SEHNR; CDR2 reads FQNEAQ (reference sequence). CDR3 length equals 13 residues. Trimming removed 5 bases from V and 2 bases from J; junction bases left unmatched: 0. Here the CDR3 DNA reads TGTGCCAGCAGCAGCGGGAGGGCCTACGAGCAGTACTTC. Amino acid sequence: CASSSGRAYEQYF.

The V gene is TRBV28, the J gene TRBJ1-1, with 7 bases aligning to TRBD1. Germline V gene lookup returns CDR1 MDHEN and CDR2 SYDVKM. Losses at the gene ends were 3 bases for V and 0 bases for J; bases not matched to a gene: 7. The CDR3 consists of 16 residues. In nucleotides, the CDR3 is TGTGCCAGCAGTTTGGACAGGCGAAACATGAACACTGAAGCTTTCTTT. Amino acid sequence: CASSLDRRNMNTEAFF.

The chain couples TRBV4-1 to TRBJ2-3; possibly TRBD1 for D (6 bases). There are 16 residues in the CDR3. The V gene lost 0 bases and the J gene lost 3 bases, with 13 bases spanning the gap. Germline V lookup: CDR1 MGHRA, CDR2 YSYEKL. Here the CDR3 reads CASSQEGAPGTDTQYF. CDR3 DNA sequence: TGCGCCAGCAGCCAAGAGGGGGCCCCGGGGACAGATACGCAGTATTTT.

The gene calls are TRBV6-6 and TRBJ2-7; 8 nucleotides agree with TRBD2. The CDR3 loop spans 15 amino acids. Germline V gene lookup returns CDR1 MNHNY and CDR2 SVGAGI (reference sequence). The V gene end was trimmed by 0 bases and the J gene end by 2 bases; junction bases not matched to a gene: 3. CDR3 DNA: TGTGCCAGCAGTTACTCAGCGGGAGACCCCTACGAGCAGTACTTC. Amino acid sequence: CASSYSAGDPYEQYF.

The chain links TRBV10-3 to TRBJ1-6; TRBD1 agrees at 7 bases. The trim removed 2 bases at V and 7 bases at J, leaving 2 bases unmatched. The CDR3 consists of 14 residues. Germline-derived CDR1 and CDR2 are ENHRY and SYGVKD. CDR3 in amino acids: CAISERTGNSPLHF. CDR3 coding DNA: TGTGCCATCAGTGAGAGGACAGGAAATTCACCCCTCCACTTT.

The V gene is TRBV9, the J gene TRBJ1-1, with TRBD1 matching over 8 bases. The CDR3 length is 17 residues. Germline assignment: CDR1 SGDLS and CDR2 YYNGEE. Trimming took 0 bases from V and 5 from J; bases not matched to a gene: 12. In DNA form, the CDR3 reads TGTGCCAGCAGCGTAGCCCCAGCAGGGGGCTTAGGGACTGAAGCTTTCTTT. Amino acid sequence: CASSVAPAGGLGTEAFF.

The V and J genes are TRBV6-2 or TRBV6-3 and TRBJ2-1, with 10 bases that match TRBD2. This CDR3 contains 18 residues. The J segment lost 3 bases and the V segment lost 2 bases, leaving 10 bases of the junction unmatched. Germline V gives CDR1 MNHEY, CDR2 SVGEGT. The CDR3 reads CASSYQTIIAGGYNEQFF. The CDR3 bases are TGTGCCAGCAGTTACCAGACGATCATAGCGGGAGGCTACAATGAGCAGTTCTTC.

The chain couples TRBV28 to TRBJ2-7, with 11 positions matching TRBD2. V lost 4 bases, J lost 0 bases, and 2 bases stayed unmatched. CDR1 and CDR2 from the germline V gene are MDHEN and SYDVKM. The CDR3 consists of 15 residues. The CDR3 sequence is CASSSGTSGSYEQYF. CDR3 DNA sequence: TGTGCCAGCAGTTCAGGGACTAGCGGCTCCTACGAGCAGTACTTC.

The J gene is TRBJ2-1, the V gene TRBV7-3; 7 nucleotides match TRBD2. V was clipped by 5 bases and J by 5 bases; unmatched bases: 9. There are 15 residues in the CDR3. Per the germline V gene, CDR1 is SGHTA and CDR2 is FQGTGA. The CDR3 region has the DNA TGTGCCAGCAGCCGCGATCCGGGGGGAAACAATGAGCAGTTCTTC. Its protein product is CASSRDPGGNNEQFF.

The CDR3: CASSPQTGRAEQFF. DNA of the CDR3: TGTGCCAGCAGCCCCCAGACAGGGCGGGCAGAGCAGTTCTTC. The V and J genes are TRBV7-3 and TRBJ2-1; 7 bases fit TRBD1. This CDR3 is 14 amino acids long. Germline assignment: CDR1 SGHTA and CDR2 FQGTGA. Trimming took 5 bases from V and 10 from J; bases not matched to a gene: 11.

This clone is termed medium-sized. The V gene is TRBV6-5, the J gene TRBJ2-6; TRBD2 is a possible D gene (5 bases). CDR3 size: 15 residues. V was clipped by 7 bases and J by 4 bases, with 14 bases between them. Germline lookup yields CDR1 MNHEY and CDR2 SVGAGI. CDR3 DNA: TGTGCCAGCATGGGAGACCTTACCGGGGCCAACGTCCTGACTTTC. This sequence encodes CASMGDLTGANVLTF.

The chain has TRBV20-1 and TRBJ1-5; D remains ambiguous. The V gene's germline CDR1 is DFQATT and CDR2 SNEGSKA (reference sequence). Trimming pared 3 bases from V and 5 bases from J, leaving 11 bases between. This CDR3 spans 13 amino acids. CDR3 amino acids: CSASQSGDQPQHF. The CDR3 DNA follows: TGCAGTGCTAGTCAGTCGGGTGATCAGCCCCAGCATTTT.

This clone was detected many times. V gene TRBV5-1 combines with J gene TRBJ2-1, with a tentative D call TRBD2 (6 bases). V lost 5 bases and J lost 6, with 9 bases in between. Germline lookup yields CDR1 SGHRS and CDR2 YFSETQ. CDR3 length equals 12 residues. The CDR3 region has the DNA TGCGCCAGCAGAGGAGCGGGCAATGAGCAGTTCTTC. Its translation is CASRGAGNEQFF.

This clone was found a few times. V is TRBV5-6 and J is TRBJ2-5, with 11 positions matching TRBD2. Per germline, CDR1 SGHDT and CDR2 YYEEEE. The CDR3 length is 18 residues. With 1 base clipped from V and 4 bases from J, the junction kept 12 bases outside the gene matches. CDR3 region: CASSLWRDSGRAGETQYF. The CDR3 DNA reads as TGTGCCAGCAGCTTGTGGAGGGATAGCGGGAGGGCCGGAGAGACCCAGTACTTC.

V usage is TRBV4-3 and J usage is TRBJ2-2, with TRBD2 matching over 10 bases. Unmatched junction bases numbered 13, after V lost 0 bases and J lost 3 bases. CDR3 length: 20 residues. Germline V gene sequence: CDR1 LGHNA, CDR2 YSLEER. The DNA of the CDR3 is TGCGCCAGCAGCCAAGATCGGGGCGGTAGCGGGGGGATGGACACCGGGGAGCTGTTTTTT. It specifies CASSQDRGGSGGMDTGELFF.

The chain couples TRBV5-1 to TRBJ2-1; TRBD1 agrees at 12 bases. In germline, CDR1 is SGHRS, CDR2 YFSETQ. This CDR3 is 15 amino acids long. J gave up 6 bases and V 2 bases, and 3 bases lay outside the gene matches. CDR3 sequence: CASSLGTGGFNEQFF. Written as DNA, the CDR3 is TGCGCCAGCAGCTTAGGGACAGGGGGCTTCAATGAGCAGTTCTTC.

The genes are TRBV2 and TRBJ1-3, with 7 positions matching TRBD1. CDR3 length equals 15 residues. Germline V gene data show CDR1 as SNHLY and CDR2 as FYNNEI. The V segment lost 4 bases and the J segment 0 bases; nucleotides outside the gene matches: 3. CDR3 loop: CASSGTGDSGNTIYF. The CDR3 DNA reads TGTGCCAGCAGTGGAACAGGGGACTCTGGAAACACCATATATTTT.

The V gene is TRBV7-6, the J gene TRBJ2-2, with TRBD1 as a possible D gene (5 bases). The germline V gene has CDR1 SGHVS and CDR2 FNYEAQ. The CDR3 sequence is 17 residues long. V was cut by 0 bases and J by 4 bases, with 15 bases left in between. The DNA for the CDR3 is TGTGCCAGCAGCTTAGCGTTGTGGGAAAGGGGCACCGGGGAGCTGTTTTTT. Encoded protein: CASSLALWERGTGELFF.

The rearrangement uses TRBV20-1 and TRBJ1-1; 9 nucleotides match TRBD1. Trimming at V came to 3 bases and at J to 4 bases, leaving 9 bases not matched to a gene. Germline V gene sequence: CDR1 DFQATT, CDR2 SNEGSKA (reference sequence). This CDR3 has 15 residues. CDR3 region: CSASAVQGAVTEAFF. The CDR3 nucleotides are TGCAGTGCTAGTGCGGTACAGGGGGCGGTCACTGAAGCTTTCTTT.